The clone carrying this TCR beta chain came up a few times. What it binds is unknown. TCRdb reprocessed the 5' RACE reads via MiXCR and lists one record per CDR3 protein. The sample gives more than 75,000 distinct CDR3 sequences, roughly a fifth of which show up once; 21% is in the top ten. As to time point: blood at routine non-recurrence follow-up after resection. The data derive from a study of spatial heterogeneity in lung cancer. Study-level findings and limits: Resection saw ubiquitous expanded tumor TCRs appear in blood more than follow-up did.

CDR3 size: 16 residues. The germline V gene encodes CDR1 SGHRS and CDR2 YFSETQ. V was trimmed by 3 bases and J by 0 bases, leaving 13 bases between them. This receptor was taken from a male donor with early-stage non-small cell lung cancer. Sample: PBMCs, taken at follow-up. The chain combines TRBV5-1 with TRBJ2-1, with a tentative D call TRBD1 (6 bases). The DNA for the CDR3 is TGCGCCAGCAGCTCGGGACAAATTAGCTCCTACAATGAGCAGTTCTTC. Its translation is CASSSGQISSYNEQFF.